This record covers a single T cell receptor beta chain. This clonotype was counted only a few times. Its antigen has not been determined. No base-level quality is on record; no much larger clone is a single base apart. The library was obtained by PCR. The data were produced on an Illumina HiSeq 2500. Molecular barcoding was employed in the preparation of TCR libraries, with unique molecular identifiers being used to normalize TCRbeta repertoire quantification. The public sequencing data were trimmed at Q25 with fastp and processed into clonotypes with MiXCR by TCRdb, which kept only in-frame beta chains. Rows are unified per CDR3 protein, each entry keeping the most common DNA and genes. The sample data list some 590,000 distinct CDR3 sequences, and about 11% of these were observed just once. Clones ranked in the top ten supply 4% to 5% of the sample. CDR1 MNHEY and CDR2 SVGAGI are derived from the germline V gene. The CDR3 runs 13 amino acids, cysteine and phenylalanine included. Of the read, only the CDR3 DNA is kept; its 39 bases are in frame from base 1. V is shortened by 10 bases, J by 4 bases, and the region joining them spans 17 bases.

The data are from a study of T-cell reconstitution after alpha-beta-depleted transplantation in children listed by TCRdb under 2016. As for the study more broadly: The study quantitatively tracked T-cell immune reconstitution after TCRalphabeta/CD19-depleted allogeneic hematopoietic cell transplantation in children using TCR repertoire profiling.

The specimen was PBMCs from the stem cell graft donor, collected from the stem cell graft. The rearranged segments are TRBV6-5 and TRBJ2-7, with an unclear D gene assignment. This sequence was found in a human donor who donated a stem cell graft to a child with acute myeloid leukemia. The CDR3 protein sequence reads: CATTRPGLYEQYF. The base sequence is TGTGCCACTACTCGTCCGGGCCTGTACGAGCAGTACTTC.